A selection of T cell receptor beta chains follows, all from one sample in a study of identical twins. Each CDR3 protein gets one entry after TCRdb re-called the 5' RACE reads with MiXCR. The sample lists 400,000 to 500,000 distinct CDR3 sequences, around a sixth occurring once. Sequencing used naive T cells sorted from blood. Receptor source: a man between 45 and 60 years old in good health. CDR3s include the opening cysteine and the closing phenylalanine or tryptophan. D genes are given only for firm matches. Rows may omit the clone size; those that give it use once, few, many or a size class.

J: TRBJ1-5; size: .; D: TRBD1; V: TRBV10-3; DNA: TGTGCCATCAGTGCCTCCGGGACAGGGACTCATCCCCAGCATTTT; CDR3: CAISASGTGTHPQHF
J: TRBJ2-6; size: .; D: .; V: TRBV15; DNA: TGTGCCACCAGCAGAGCAGGGACGGGCTCTGGGGCCAACGTCCTGACTTTC; CDR3: CATSRAGTGSGANVLTF
J: TRBJ1-2; size: many; D: .; V: TRBV29-1; DNA: TGCAGCGTTGAAGGGGGTTTAGGCTACACCTTC; CDR3: CSVEGGLGYTF
J: TRBJ1-2; size: few; D: TRBD1; V: TRBV5-5; DNA: TGTGCCAGCAGCCGATTCACAGGGGATAACTATGGCTACACCTTC; CDR3: CASSRFTGDNYGYTF
J: TRBJ1-2; size: .; D: .; V: TRBV29-1; DNA: TGCAGCGTTGTATCAGGACCCCTGAACTATGGCTACACCTTC; CDR3: CSVVSGPLNYGYTF
J: TRBJ2-4; size: few; D: .; V: TRBV25-1; DNA: TGTGCCAGCAGTCGGGAAGGGCGGAACATTCAGTACTTC; CDR3: CASSREGRNIQYF
J: TRBJ2-4; size: few; D: .; V: TRBV10-3; DNA: TGTGCCATCAGTGAGTCTGTGGGGCCCGCAGCCAAAAACATTCAGTACTTC; CDR3: CAISESVGPAAKNIQYF
J: TRBJ2-3; size: .; D: TRBD2; V: TRBV24-1; DNA: TGTGCCACCAGTCCCCGCGGGAGTATCGCAGATACGCAGTATTTT; CDR3: CATSPRGSIADTQYF
J: TRBJ2-1; size: few; D: TRBD2; V: TRBV5-8; DNA: TGTGCCAGCAGCTTGGGGACTAGCGGTAACTACAATGAGCAGTTCTTC; CDR3: CASSLGTSGNYNEQFF
J: TRBJ2-1; size: .; D: TRBD2; V: TRBV6-2/TRBV6-3; DNA: TGTGCCAGCAGTTACTCGCGACTAGCGGGGGGCCTTAGCTCCTACAATGAGCAGTTCTTC; CDR3: CASSYSRLAGGLSSYNEQFF
J: TRBJ1-5; size: many; D: .; V: TRBV6-2/TRBV6-3; DNA: TGTGCCAGCAGTTACGTCGGCAATCAGCCCCAGCATTTT; CDR3: CASSYVGNQPQHF
J: TRBJ2-3; size: .; D: TRBD2; V: TRBV29-1; DNA: TGCAGCGTTGTGCGACTAGCGGGAGGGTACACAGATACGCAGTATTTT; CDR3: CSVVRLAGGYTDTQYF
J: TRBJ2-5; size: .; D: TRBD2; V: TRBV4-2; DNA: TGTGCCAGCAGCCAAGATCTAGCGGGGGGTTCAGAGACCCAGTACTTC; CDR3: CASSQDLAGGSETQYF
J: TRBJ1-5; size: many; D: TRBD1; V: TRBV9; DNA: TGTGCCAGCAGCGTTAACCGCCAGAAACAGGGGAATTATAGCAATCAGCCCCAGCATTTT; CDR3: CASSVNRQKQGNYSNQPQHF
J: TRBJ1-3; size: .; D: .; V: TRBV15; DNA: TGTGCCCCCAGACAGTCCCCTGGAAACACCCTATATTTT; CDR3: CAPRQSPGNTLYF
J: TRBJ2-7; size: .; D: .; V: TRBV20-1; DNA: TGCAGTGCTAGAGATCTTACTAGATCCGGTTACGAGCAGTACTTC; CDR3: CSARDLTRSGYEQYF
J: TRBJ2-1; size: .; D: .; V: TRBV3-1; DNA: TGTGCCAGCAGCCAGGCCCAGCGTGAGTTCTTC; CDR3: CASSQAQREFF
J: TRBJ2-1; size: .; D: TRBD1; V: TRBV2; DNA: TGTGCCAGCCTACGGGACAGGGGCTCCTACAATGAGCAGTTCTTC; CDR3: CASLRDRGSYNEQFF